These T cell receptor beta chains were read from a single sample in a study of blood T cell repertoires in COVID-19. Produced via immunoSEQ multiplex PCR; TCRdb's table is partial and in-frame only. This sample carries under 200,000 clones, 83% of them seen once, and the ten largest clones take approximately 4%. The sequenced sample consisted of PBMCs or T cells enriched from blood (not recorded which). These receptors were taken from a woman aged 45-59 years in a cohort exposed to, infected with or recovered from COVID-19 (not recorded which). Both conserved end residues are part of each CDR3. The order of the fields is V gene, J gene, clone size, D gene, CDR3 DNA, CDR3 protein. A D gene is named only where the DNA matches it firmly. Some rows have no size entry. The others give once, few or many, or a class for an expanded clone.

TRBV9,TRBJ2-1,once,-,TGTGCCAGCAGCGCAACCGGGACTGCCAATGAGCAGTTCTTC,CASSATGTANEQFF
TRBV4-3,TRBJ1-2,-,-,TGCGCCAGCAGCCAAGCCAAGGGACATCCCTATGGCTACACCTTC,CASSQAKGHPYGYTF
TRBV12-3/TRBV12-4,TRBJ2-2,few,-,TGTGCCAGCAGTTTGGCGGGGAACGGGGAGCTGTTTTTT,CASSLAGNGELFF
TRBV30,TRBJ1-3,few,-,TGTGCCTGGAGCACAGGAAACACCATATATTTT,CAWSTGNTIYF
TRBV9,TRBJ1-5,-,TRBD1,TGTGCCAGCAGCGGCGGGACAGGGGTTCAGCCCCAGCATTTT,CASSGGTGVQPQHF
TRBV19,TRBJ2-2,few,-,TGTGCCAGTTCCCAGGGGACGGCCAACACCGGGGAGCTGTTTTTT,CASSQGTANTGELFF
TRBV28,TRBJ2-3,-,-,TGTGCCAGCAGTTTACAGGGTTGGGACAACACAGATACGCAGTATTTT,CASSLQGWDNTDTQYF
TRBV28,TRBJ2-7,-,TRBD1,TGTGCCAGCAGTTTACGGTTACTACAGGGGGCTCCGCTCGAGCAGTACTTC,CASSLRLLQGAPLEQYF
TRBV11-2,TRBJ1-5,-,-,TGTGCCAGCAGCTTAGGGGCGCGGCCGGGGGGGAATCAGCCCCAGCATTTT,CASSLGARPGGNQPQHF
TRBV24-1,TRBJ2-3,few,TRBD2,TGTGCCACCAGTGATTTGAGCGGGGACACAGATACGCAGTATTTT,CATSDLSGDTDTQYF
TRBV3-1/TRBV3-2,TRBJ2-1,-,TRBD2,TGTGCCAGCAGCCACGGCGGGGGGAATGAGCAGTTCTTC,CASSHGGGNEQFF
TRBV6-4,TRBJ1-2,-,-,TGTGCCAGCAGTGACTCCAATGGCTACACCTTC,CASSDSNGYTF
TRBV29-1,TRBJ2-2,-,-,TGCAGCGTTGAGTTCCAGGCCGGGGAGCTGTTTTTT,CSVEFQAGELFF
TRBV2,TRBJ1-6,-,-,TGTGCCAGCAAACGTCAGGGGCTCTCCTATAATTCACCCCTCCACTTT,CASKRQGLSYNSPLHF
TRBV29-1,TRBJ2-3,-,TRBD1,TGCAGCGTTCAGAAGTCAGGGGGATCTTTCACAGATACGCAGTATTTT,CSVQKSGGSFTDTQYF
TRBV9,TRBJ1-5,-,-,TGTGCCAGCGACTTATCTTCGCCCCAGCATTTT,CASDLSSPQHF
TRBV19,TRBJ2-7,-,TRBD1,TGTGCCAGTAGTAGACCGGGACAGGGGGGCTACGAGCAGTACTTC,CASSRPGQGGYEQYF
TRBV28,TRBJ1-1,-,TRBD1,TGTGCCAGCAGTGGGACAGGGGGGTTGAGCACTGAAGCTTTCTTT,CASSGTGGLSTEAFF
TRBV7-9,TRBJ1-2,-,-,TGTGCCAGCAGCAAACCTACAGGGCAGAATGGCTACACCTTC,CASSKPTGQNGYTF
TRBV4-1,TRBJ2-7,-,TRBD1,TGCGCCAGCAGCCAAGATACCGGGACAGCCTCCTACGAGCAGTACTTC,CASSQDTGTASYEQYF
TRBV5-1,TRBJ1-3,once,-,TGCGCCAGCAGCGCGTTAAGCTCTGGAAACACCATATATTTT,CASSALSSGNTIYF
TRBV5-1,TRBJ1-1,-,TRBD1,TGCGCCAGCAGCTTGTATAAAGGACAGGGGTTCCCTGAAGCTTTCTTT,CASSLYKGQGFPEAFF
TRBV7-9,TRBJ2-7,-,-,TGTGCCAGCAGCTTACTGAACGGGGGCTCCTACGAGCAGTACTTC,CASSLLNGGSYEQYF
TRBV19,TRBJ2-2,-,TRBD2,TGTGCCAGTAGTACCCGGCGGGGGACTAGCGGGGGGGCCCTGAACACCGGGGAGCTGTTTTTT,CASSTRRGTSGGALNTGELFF
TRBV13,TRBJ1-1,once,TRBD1,TGTGCCAGCAGCCCCAGACAGGGGTATTCTAACACTGAAGCTTTCTTT,CASSPRQGYSNTEAFF
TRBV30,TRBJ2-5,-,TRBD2,TGTGCCTGGAGTAGCGGGGGCAGAGAGACCCAGTACTTC,CAWSSGGRETQYF
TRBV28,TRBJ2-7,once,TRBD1,TGTGCCAGCAGTTCGACAGGGGGCCCTAGCTCCTACGAGCAGTACTTC,CASSSTGGPSSYEQYF
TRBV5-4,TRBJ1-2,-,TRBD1,TGTGCCAGCCATGGGACAGGCTATGGCTACACCTTC,CASHGTGYGYTF
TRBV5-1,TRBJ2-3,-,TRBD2,TGCGCCAGCAGCTTGGGTCCAGCGGGAGGGCCTAGCACAGATACGCAGTATTTT,CASSLGPAGGPSTDTQYF
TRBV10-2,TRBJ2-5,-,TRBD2,TGCGCCACCGAGCGGGGTGGGTATAGGACCCAGTACTTC,CATERGGYRTQYF
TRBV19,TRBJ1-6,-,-,TGTGCCAGTAGTATAAAAGGGAGGGGAAATAATTCACCCCTCCACTTT,CASSIKGRGNNSPLHF
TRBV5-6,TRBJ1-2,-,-,TGTGCCAGCAGCTCCGGACAGCGGGGCTATGGCTACACCTTC,CASSSGQRGYGYTF
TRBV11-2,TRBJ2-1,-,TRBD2,TGTGCCAGCAGCCCCTCCCCCGGGAGGGGCAATGAGCAGTTCTTC,CASSPSPGRGNEQFF
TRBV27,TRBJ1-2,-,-,TGTGCCAGCAGTTTCCCAGGGGAGGGCTACACCTTC,CASSFPGEGYTF
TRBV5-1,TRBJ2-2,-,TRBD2,TGCGCCAGCAGCTTCCCCCTAGCGGGAGTTGGCGGCGGGGAGCTGTTTTTT,CASSFPLAGVGGGELFF
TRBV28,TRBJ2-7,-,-,TGTGCCAGCAGTCCCGACAAAATGTACTCCTACGAGCAGTACTTC,CASSPDKMYSYEQYF
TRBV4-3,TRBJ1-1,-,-,TGCGCCAGCAGCCAAGATACGGACACTGAAGCTTTCTTT,CASSQDTDTEAFF